This T cell receptor beta chain was profiled in a study of radiotherapy plus CTLA-4 blockade in lung cancer. Across the study: Across the patients, objective responses occurred in about 18%, and disease control in 30% to 35%.

Libraries were prepared by immunoSEQ multiplex PCR; TCRdb keeps only in-frame clonotypes and omits some of them. The table shows over 100,000 clones, with over 65% occurring only once. Regarding the study as a whole: Tumor-origin TCR clones grew in blood after radiotherapy plus ipilimumab.

V gave up 0 bases and J gave up 3 bases; unmatched junction bases: 3. This CDR3 has 16 amino acids. Germline values: CDR1 LGHNA, CDR2 YSLEER. Chemo-refractory metastatic non-small-cell lung cancer patients underwent focal radiation alongside CTLA-4 blockade with ipilimumab. This clone occurred once. Antigen: not known. Here the sequenced sample was peripheral blood, taken from a patient treated with radiotherapy plus ipilimumab. This receptor was taken from a human donor with non-small cell lung cancer that progressed on radiotherapy plus ipilimumab. Some clones in this sample may be carry-over from other donors' samples. The chain combines TRBV4-3 with TRBJ2-1; TRBD2 aligns across 9 bases. CDR3 sequence (DNA): TGCGCCAGCAGCCAAGATGGTAGCGGGGGCTACAATGAGCAGTTCTTC. Translation: CASSQDGSGGYNEQFF.